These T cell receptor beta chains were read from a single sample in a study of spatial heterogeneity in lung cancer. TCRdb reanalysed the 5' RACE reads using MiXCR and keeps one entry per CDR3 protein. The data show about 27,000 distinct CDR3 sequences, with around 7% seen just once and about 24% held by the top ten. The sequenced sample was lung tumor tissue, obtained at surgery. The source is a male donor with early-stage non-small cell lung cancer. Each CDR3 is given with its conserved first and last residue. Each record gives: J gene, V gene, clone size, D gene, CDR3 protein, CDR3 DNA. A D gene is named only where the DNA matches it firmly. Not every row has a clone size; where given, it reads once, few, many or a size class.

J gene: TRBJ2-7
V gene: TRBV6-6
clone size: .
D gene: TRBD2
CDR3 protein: CASSAPGTSGTYEQYF
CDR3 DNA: TGTGCCAGCAGTGCCCCAGGGACTAGCGGGACCTACGAGCAGTACTTC

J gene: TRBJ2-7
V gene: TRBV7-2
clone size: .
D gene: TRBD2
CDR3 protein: CASSLEGLAGDTLF
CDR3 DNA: TGTGCCAGCAGCTTAGAGGGACTAGCGGGGGACACCCTATTC

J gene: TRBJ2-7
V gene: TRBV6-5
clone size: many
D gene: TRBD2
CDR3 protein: CASSPLGGSEQYF
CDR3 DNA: TGTGCCAGCAGCCCCCTGGGAGGGTCCGAGCAGTACTTC

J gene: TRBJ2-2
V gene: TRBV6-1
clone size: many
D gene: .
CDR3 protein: CASSEYGVTGELFF
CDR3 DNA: TGTGCCAGCAGTGAATACGGGGTAACCGGGGAGCTGTTTTTT

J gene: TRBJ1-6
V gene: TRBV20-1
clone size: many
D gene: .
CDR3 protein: CSATASVGYNSPLHF
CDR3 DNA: TGCAGTGCTACGGCATCCGTCGGGTATAATTCACCCCTCCACTTT

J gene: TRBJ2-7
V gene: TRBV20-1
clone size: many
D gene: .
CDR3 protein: CSARVSEGAVNEQYF
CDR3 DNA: TGCAGTGCTAGAGTTTCCGAGGGTGCCGTTAACGAGCAGTACTTC

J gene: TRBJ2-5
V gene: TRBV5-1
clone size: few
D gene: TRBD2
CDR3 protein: CASSPGVASGPQETQYF
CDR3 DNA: TGCGCCAGCAGCCCTGGGGTGGCTAGCGGGCCCCAAGAGACCCAGTACTTC

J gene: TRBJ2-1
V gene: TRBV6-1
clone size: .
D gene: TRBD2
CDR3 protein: CASSEDLAGGGNEQFF
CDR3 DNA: TGTGCCAGCAGTGAAGACCTAGCGGGGGGAGGCAATGAGCAGTTCTTC

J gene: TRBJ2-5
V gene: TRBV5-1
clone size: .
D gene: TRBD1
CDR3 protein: CASSTGRTGQETQYF
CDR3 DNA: TGCGCCAGCAGCACTGGCAGGACAGGACAAGAGACCCAGTACTTC

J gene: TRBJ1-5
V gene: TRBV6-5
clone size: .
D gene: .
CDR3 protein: CASSYKLGNQPQHF
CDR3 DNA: TGTGCCAGCAGTTATAAGCTGGGCAATCAGCCCCAGCATTTT

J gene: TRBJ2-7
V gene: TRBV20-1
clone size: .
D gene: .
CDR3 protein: CSARDIIRRAGEQYF
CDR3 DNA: TGCAGTGCTAGAGATATTATACGGCGGGCGGGTGAGCAGTACTTC

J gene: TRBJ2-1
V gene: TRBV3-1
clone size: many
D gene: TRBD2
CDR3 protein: CASSQALAGGISYNEQFF
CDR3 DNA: TGTGCCAGCAGCCAGGCCTTAGCGGGGGGCATCTCCTACAATGAGCAGTTCTTC

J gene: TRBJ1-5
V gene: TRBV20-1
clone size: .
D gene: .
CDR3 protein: CSASGYGEDGQPQHF
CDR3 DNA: TGCAGTGCCTCCGGGTATGGGGAAGACGGGCAGCCCCAGCATTTT

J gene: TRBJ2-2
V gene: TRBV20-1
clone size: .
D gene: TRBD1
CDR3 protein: CSAVGQENTGELFF
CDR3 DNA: TGCAGTGCTGTTGGACAGGAGAACACCGGGGAGCTGTTTTTT

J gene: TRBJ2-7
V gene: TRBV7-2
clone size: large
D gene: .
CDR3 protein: CASKPTGTTYEQYF
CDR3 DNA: TGTGCCAGCAAACCGACCGGGACAACCTACGAGCAGTACTTC

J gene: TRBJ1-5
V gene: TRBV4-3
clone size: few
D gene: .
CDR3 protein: CASSQAAGGNQPQHF
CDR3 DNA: TGCGCCAGCAGCCAAGCAGCAGGGGGCAATCAGCCCCAGCATTTT

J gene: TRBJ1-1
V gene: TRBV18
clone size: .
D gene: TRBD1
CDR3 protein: CASSPQGAISDTEAFF
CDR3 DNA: TGTGCCAGCTCACCACAGGGGGCGATTTCGGACACTGAAGCTTTCTTT

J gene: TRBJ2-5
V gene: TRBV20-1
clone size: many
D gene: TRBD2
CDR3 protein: CSADPIGGAETQYF
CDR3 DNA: TGCAGTGCTGACCCTATCGGGGGGGCCGAGACCCAGTACTTC

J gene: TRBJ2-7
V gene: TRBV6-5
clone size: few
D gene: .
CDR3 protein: CASSYSGGSSYEQYF
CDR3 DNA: TGTGCCAGCAGTTACAGTGGGGGGAGCTCCTACGAGCAGTACTTC

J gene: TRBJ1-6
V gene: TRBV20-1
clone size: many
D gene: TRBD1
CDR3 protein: CSASNGQGTPLHF
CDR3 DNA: TGCAGTGCTAGTAACGGACAGGGTACTCCCCTCCACTTT

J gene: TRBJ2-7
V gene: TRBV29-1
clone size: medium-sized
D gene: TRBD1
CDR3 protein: CSVARQGSYEQYF
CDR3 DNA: TGCAGCGTTGCCCGACAGGGTTCCTACGAGCAGTACTTC

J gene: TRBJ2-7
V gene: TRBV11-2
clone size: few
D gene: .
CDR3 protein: CASSTRVVSYEQYF
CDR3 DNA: TGTGCCAGCAGCACGAGGGTAGTCTCCTACGAGCAGTACTTC

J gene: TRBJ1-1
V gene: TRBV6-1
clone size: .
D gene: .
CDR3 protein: CASSESLGGEAFF
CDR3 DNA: TGTGCCAGCAGTGAATCCCTCGGGGGTGAAGCTTTCTTT

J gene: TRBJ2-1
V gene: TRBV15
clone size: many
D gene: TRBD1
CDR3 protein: CATSRDRDRVFF
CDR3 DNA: TGTGCCACCAGCAGAGACCGGGACAGGGTTTTCTTC

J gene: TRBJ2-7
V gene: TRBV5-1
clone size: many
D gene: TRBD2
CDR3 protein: CASSAGGDRAYEQYF
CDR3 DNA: TGCGCCAGCAGCGCGGGAGGGGACAGAGCCTACGAGCAGTACTTC

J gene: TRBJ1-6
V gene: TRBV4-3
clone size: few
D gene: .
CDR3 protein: CASSRDDNSPLHF
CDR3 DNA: TGCGCCAGCAGCCGGGACGATAATTCACCCCTCCACTTT

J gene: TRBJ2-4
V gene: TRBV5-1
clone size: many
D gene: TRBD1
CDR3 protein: CASSSGTGPGIQYF
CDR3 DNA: TGCGCCAGCAGCTCGGGGACAGGGCCGGGCATTCAGTACTTC

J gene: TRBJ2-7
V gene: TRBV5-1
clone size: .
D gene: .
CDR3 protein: CASRQGGIYEQYF
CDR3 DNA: TGCGCCTCGCGGCAGGGTGGAATCTACGAGCAGTACTTC

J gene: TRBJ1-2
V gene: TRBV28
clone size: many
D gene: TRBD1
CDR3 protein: CASSTQDRGGYTF
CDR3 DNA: TGTGCCAGCAGTACCCAGGACAGGGGCGGCTACACCTTC

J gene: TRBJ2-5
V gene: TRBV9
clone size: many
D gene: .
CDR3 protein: CASSVGGAQETQYF
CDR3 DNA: TGTGCCAGCAGCGTAGGGGGGGCACAGGAGACCCAGTACTTC

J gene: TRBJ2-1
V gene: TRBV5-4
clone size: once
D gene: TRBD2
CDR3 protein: CANSLDGGALNEQFF
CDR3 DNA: TGTGCCAACAGCTTGGACGGGGGGGCCCTCAATGAGCAGTTCTTC

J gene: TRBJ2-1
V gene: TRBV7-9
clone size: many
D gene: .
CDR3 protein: CASDGWGDEQFF
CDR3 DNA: TGTGCCAGCGACGGCTGGGGGGATGAGCAGTTCTTC

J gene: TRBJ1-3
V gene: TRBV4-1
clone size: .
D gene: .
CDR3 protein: CASSQGEDIRNTIYF
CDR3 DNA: TGCGCCAGCAGCCAAGGGGAGGACATAAGAAACACCATATATTTT

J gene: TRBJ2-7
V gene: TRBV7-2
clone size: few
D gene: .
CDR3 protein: CASSYGGGRNEQYF
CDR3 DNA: TGTGCCAGCAGCTATGGGGGGGGCCGGAACGAGCAGTACTTC

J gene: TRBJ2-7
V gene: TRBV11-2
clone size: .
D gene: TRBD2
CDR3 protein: CASSRTSGGAKAYEQYF
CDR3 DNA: TGTGCCAGCAGCCGGACTAGCGGGGGAGCCAAGGCCTACGAGCAGTACTTC

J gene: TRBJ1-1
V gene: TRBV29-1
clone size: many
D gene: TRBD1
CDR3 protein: CSVKGTESEAFF
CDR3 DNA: TGCAGCGTCAAGGGGACAGAGTCTGAAGCTTTCTTT

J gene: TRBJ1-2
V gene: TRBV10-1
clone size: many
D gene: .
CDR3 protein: CASSARPVDGYTF
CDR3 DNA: TGCGCCAGCAGTGCCCGCCCAGTTGATGGCTACACCTTC

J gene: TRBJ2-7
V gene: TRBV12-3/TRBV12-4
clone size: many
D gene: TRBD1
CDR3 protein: CASSLRQGRDEQYF
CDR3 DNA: TGTGCCAGCAGTTTAAGACAGGGCCGAGACGAGCAGTACTTC

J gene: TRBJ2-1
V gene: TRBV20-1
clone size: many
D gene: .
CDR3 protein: CSAEFGGGQFF
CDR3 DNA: TGCAGTGCCGAATTCGGGGGCGGGCAGTTCTTC

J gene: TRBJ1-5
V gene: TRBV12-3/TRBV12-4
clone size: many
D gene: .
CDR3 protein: CASSLEASNQPQHF
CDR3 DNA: TGTGCCAGCAGTTTGGAGGCCTCCAATCAGCCCCAGCATTTT

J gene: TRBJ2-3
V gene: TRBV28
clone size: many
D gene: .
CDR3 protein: CASTDAGRGKDTQYF
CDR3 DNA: TGTGCCAGCACTGACGCCGGGCGGGGTAAAGATACGCAGTATTTT

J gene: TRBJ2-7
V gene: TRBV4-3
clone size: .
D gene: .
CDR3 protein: CASSPGARSSYEQYF
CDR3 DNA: TGCGCCAGCAGCCCAGGGGCACGGAGCTCCTACGAGCAGTACTTC

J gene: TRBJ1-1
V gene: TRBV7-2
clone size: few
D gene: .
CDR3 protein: CASSLYTEAFF
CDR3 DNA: TGTGCCAGCAGCTTATACACTGAAGCTTTCTTT

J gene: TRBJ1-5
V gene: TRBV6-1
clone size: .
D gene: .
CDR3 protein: CASARGEGSNQPQHF
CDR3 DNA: TGTGCCAGCGCCCGAGGGGAAGGGAGTAATCAGCCCCAGCATTTT

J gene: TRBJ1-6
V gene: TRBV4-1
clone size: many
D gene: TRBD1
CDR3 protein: CASSLRGSSYNSPLHF
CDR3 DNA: TGCGCCAGCAGCCTCAGGGGGAGCTCCTATAATTCACCCCTCCACTTT

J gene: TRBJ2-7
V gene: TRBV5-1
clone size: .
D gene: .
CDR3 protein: CASSFRGERYEQYF
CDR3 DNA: TGCGCCAGCAGCTTTAGGGGGGAACGGTACGAGCAGTACTTC

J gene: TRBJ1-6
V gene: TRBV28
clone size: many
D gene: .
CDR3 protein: CASSPYTVVSPLHF
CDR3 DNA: TGTGCCAGCAGTCCATACACGGTAGTCTCACCCCTCCACTTT

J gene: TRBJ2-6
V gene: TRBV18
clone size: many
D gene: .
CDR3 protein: CASSRTGTRYSGANVLTF
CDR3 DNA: TGTGCCAGCTCACGGACCGGGACACGATACTCTGGGGCCAACGTCCTGACTTTC

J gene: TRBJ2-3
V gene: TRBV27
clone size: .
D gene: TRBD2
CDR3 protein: CASSLTSGGGTDTQYF
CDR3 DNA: TGTGCCAGCAGTTTAACTAGCGGGGGGGGCACAGATACGCAGTATTTT

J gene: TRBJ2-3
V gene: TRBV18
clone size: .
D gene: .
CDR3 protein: CASSLQSDTRTDTQYF
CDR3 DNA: TGTGCCAGCTCACTTCAAAGTGACACCCGCACAGATACGCAGTATTTT

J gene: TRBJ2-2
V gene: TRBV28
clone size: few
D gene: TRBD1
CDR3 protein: CASGDRVTGELFF
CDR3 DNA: TGTGCCAGCGGGGACAGGGTCACCGGGGAGCTGTTTTTT

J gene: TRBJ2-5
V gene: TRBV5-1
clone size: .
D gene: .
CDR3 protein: CASSSIRGPETQYF
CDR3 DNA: TGCGCCAGCAGCTCAATCCGGGGGCCAGAGACCCAGTACTTC

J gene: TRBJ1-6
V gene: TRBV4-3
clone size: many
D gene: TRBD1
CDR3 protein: CASSQEGTDSYNSPLHF
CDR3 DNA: TGCGCCAGCAGCCAAGAGGGGACAGACTCCTATAATTCACCCCTCCACTTT